This is a list of T cell receptor beta chains from one sample in a study of T cells in localized non-small cell lung cancer. Data came from immunoSEQ multiplex PCR; TCRdb stores just in-frame clones and leaves some out. Of approximately 50,000 clones detected, approximately 90% appear once; the ten largest clones hold approximately 2.4%. The input for sequencing was PBMCs, taken before any cancer treatment. These receptors were collected from a man between 35 and 75 years old with stage II lung adenocarcinoma. Both conserved end residues are part of each CDR3. Each record gives: clone size, J gene, D gene, V gene, CDR3 DNA, CDR3 protein. The D gene is left open where the match is weak. Clone size is shown for a subset of rows, as once, few, many or a class of expanded clone.

.,TRBJ2-2,.,TRBV29-1,TGCAGCGTTGTAGGGGGCACCGGGGAGCTGTTTTTT,CSVVGGTGELFF
.,TRBJ1-2,.,TRBV19,TGTGCCAGTAGTACCTTCGGGGCCCCGCAGAGTATCGGCTACACCTTC,CASSTFGAPQSIGYTF
.,TRBJ1-4,.,TRBV7-8,TGTGCCAGCAGCTTGTACCCCAATGAAAAACTGTTTTTT,CASSLYPNEKLFF
.,TRBJ1-2,.,TRBV5-5,TGTGCCAGCAGCTTGGATTTTAGAGGGACGAATGGCTACACCTTC,CASSLDFRGTNGYTF
.,TRBJ1-2,.,TRBV2,TGTGCCAGCAGTGATAGCAGTGGCAGAATGAACTATGGCTACACCTTC,CASSDSSGRMNYGYTF
.,TRBJ2-3,.,TRBV5-6,TGTGCCAGCAGCTTGAGCGAGCGAGATACGCAGTATTTT,CASSLSERDTQYF
few,TRBJ1-6,.,TRBV19,TGTGCCAGTAGTTCCAGTAGTGAATCTTCACCCCTCCACTTT,CASSSSSESSPLHF
.,TRBJ2-2,.,TRBV7-9,TGTGCCAGCAGCTCCCCAGAGAACACCGGGGAGCTGTTTTTT,CASSSPENTGELFF
.,TRBJ1-2,.,TRBV5-1,TGCGCCAGCAGCTTGGACCGATCAGGCAGGGCCAACTATGGCTACACCTTC,CASSLDRSGRANYGYTF
.,TRBJ2-1,TRBD2,TRBV13,TGTGCCAGCAGACTATTAGCGGGGGAAAGCTCCTACAATGAGCAGTTCTTC,CASRLLAGESSYNEQFF
.,TRBJ2-3,TRBD1,TRBV2,TGTGCCAGCATCTCCCGGGACAGGGTAGCAGATACGCAGTATTTT,CASISRDRVADTQYF
.,TRBJ2-5,.,TRBV15,TGTGCCACCAGCAGCCCCTTTAGCAGGGTCGGAGAGACCCAGTACTTC,CATSSPFSRVGETQYF
.,TRBJ1-2,.,TRBV7-2,TGTGCCAGCATCGAGACCCGGACGTGGGGCCGCTATAACTATGGCTACACCTTC,CASIETRTWGRYNYGYTF
few,TRBJ2-1,.,TRBV6-6,TGTGCCAGCAACCCTGCGGGGGCAAACAATGAGCAGTTCTTC,CASNPAGANNEQFF
.,TRBJ2-2,.,TRBV5-1,TGCGCCAGCAGCTTCCTGGGCACCGGGGAGCTGTTTTTT,CASSFLGTGELFF
.,TRBJ2-5,.,TRBV7-8,TGTGCCAGCAGCCTCGGGGAACAGGGCGAGACCCAGTACTTC,CASSLGEQGETQYF
.,TRBJ1-1,TRBD1,TRBV25-1,TGTGCCAGCAGTCCCAGACAGGGGGGCACTGAAGCTTTCTTT,CASSPRQGGTEAFF
.,TRBJ2-5,.,TRBV14,TGTGCCAGCAGCCAAGGGGAAGGACATTGGGAGACCCAGTACTTC,CASSQGEGHWETQYF
.,TRBJ2-5,.,TRBV7-6,TGTGCCAGCAGCGCTATCTTCCAAGAGACCCAGTACTTC,CASSAIFQETQYF
.,TRBJ2-6,.,TRBV4-1,TGCGCCAGCAGCCAAGATGGGTTTAATGGGGCTGGGGCCAACGTCCTGACTTTC,CASSQDGFNGAGANVLTF
.,TRBJ1-2,.,TRBV9,TGTGCCAGCAGCGTAGAGGCAGGGTATAACTATGGCTACACCTTC,CASSVEAGYNYGYTF
.,TRBJ1-2,.,TRBV5-4,TGTGCCAGCAGCTTTTTCGAGGGGGGAGGCTACACCTTC,CASSFFEGGGYTF
.,TRBJ1-4,.,TRBV10-3,TGTGCCATCAGTGGGGGTGAGAGGGTAGATGAAAAACTGTTTTTT,CAISGGERVDEKLFF
.,TRBJ1-1,.,TRBV5-4,TGTGCCAGCAGCTTGACGGGGAACACTGAAGCTTTCTTT,CASSLTGNTEAFF
.,TRBJ1-1,.,TRBV11-2,TGTGCCAGCAGCCCAGGGACTTTTTTTACCACTGAAGCTTTCTTT,CASSPGTFFTTEAFF
once,TRBJ2-7,.,TRBV7-9,TGTGCCAGCAGCCGCACATATGGACGGCTCTACGAGCAGTACTTC,CASSRTYGRLYEQYF
.,TRBJ1-1,TRBD1,TRBV5-4,TGTGCCAGCAGTGCAACAGGGGGCATTACTGAAGCTTTCTTT,CASSATGGITEAFF
.,TRBJ1-1,TRBD1,TRBV6-1,TGTGCCAGCAGCCCCGGGACAGCCTCCCTTGAAGCTTTCTTT,CASSPGTASLEAFF
.,TRBJ1-1,.,TRBV28,TGTGCCAGCAGTTTATGGGGAGGGACGGGGGGTGTGAACACTGAAGCTTTCTTT,CASSLWGGTGGVNTEAFF
.,TRBJ1-2,.,TRBV6-1,TGTGCCAGCAGTGCCGAAAGGGCCTCTTTCGGTATTGGCTACACCTTC,CASSAERASFGIGYTF
.,TRBJ2-2,.,TRBV7-3,TGTGCCAGCAGCTTAACTCAGGGTTCCGGGGAGCTGTTTTTT,CASSLTQGSGELFF
.,TRBJ1-2,TRBD1,TRBV9,TGTGCCAGCAGCGTAGACCTACAGGGGGCGGAAGGCTACACCTTC,CASSVDLQGAEGYTF
.,TRBJ2-1,TRBD2,TRBV19,TGTGCCAGTAGTATTTTTAGCGGGGGGGCCCACAATGAGCAGTTCTTC,CASSIFSGGAHNEQFF
.,TRBJ1-1,.,TRBV11-2,TGTGCCAGCAGCTTGGGGCGGGGAGGGAACACTGAAGCTTTCTTT,CASSLGRGGNTEAFF
.,TRBJ2-2,.,TRBV4-1,TGCGCCAGCAGCCAAGAAGTAACAGCTACCGGGGAGCTGTTTTTT,CASSQEVTATGELFF
.,TRBJ1-2,.,TRBV6-1,TGTGCCAGCAGTGAAGGTGACAGGACTAGCACCTTC,CASSEGDRTSTF
once,TRBJ2-2,TRBD2,TRBV10-3,TGTGCCATCAGTGAGTCTTCTAGCGGGGGATACACCGGGGAGCTGTTTTTT,CAISESSSGGYTGELFF
.,TRBJ1-1,.,TRBV9,TGTGCCAGCAGCGTAGATCATGGAAACACTGAAGCTTTCTTT,CASSVDHGNTEAFF
.,TRBJ2-2,TRBD2,TRBV6-6,TGTGCCAGCATTTCCGTTTTAGCGGGGGGCCGCGGGGAGCTGTTTTTT,CASISVLAGGRGELFF
.,TRBJ1-5,.,TRBV10-3,TGTGCCACCAACAAAGGGGGGGGAGGCAATCAGCCCCAGCATTTT,CATNKGGGGNQPQHF
.,TRBJ1-1,.,TRBV6-1,TGTGCCAGCACAAAAGTCCGAACTGAAGCTTTCTTT,CASTKVRTEAFF
.,TRBJ2-5,.,TRBV5-1,TGCGCCAGCAGTCCTTTAGACCCGATACCCCAGTACTTC,CASSPLDPIPQYF
few,TRBJ1-1,TRBD1,TRBV6-5,TGTGCCAGCAGTTACGGGACAGGGGAAAACACTGAAGCTTTCTTT,CASSYGTGENTEAFF
few,TRBJ1-5,.,TRBV6-5,TGTGCCAGCAGTTATAGAGGTAATCAGCCCCAGCATTTT,CASSYRGNQPQHF
.,TRBJ1-3,.,TRBV27,TGTGCCAGCAGTTTATATGGAGGACCTGGAAACACCATATATTTT,CASSLYGGPGNTIYF
few,TRBJ2-2,TRBD1,TRBV10-3,TGTGCCATCAGTGATTGGGACAGCTACACCGGGGAGCTGTTTTTT,CAISDWDSYTGELFF
.,TRBJ2-4,TRBD1,TRBV15,TGTGCCACCAGCACGGGACAGGGCAAAAACATTCAGTACTTC,CATSTGQGKNIQYF
once,TRBJ1-1,TRBD1,TRBV14,TGTGCCAGCAGCCAAGATTTTTGGGACAGGGTGTTCAGATTGAACACTGAAGCTTTCTTT,CASSQDFWDRVFRLNTEAFF
.,TRBJ1-2,TRBD1,TRBV2,TGTGCCAGCAAACGGGACAGGGAAGGGTATGGCTACACCTTC,CASKRDREGYGYTF
.,TRBJ1-4,.,TRBV5-1,TGCGCCAGCAGCTTGGCGGGGGCAACTAATGAAAAACTGTTTTTT,CASSLAGATNEKLFF